This T cell receptor (beta chain) was identified during a study of CD8+CD57+ T cells in acquired aplastic anemia. Profiling that covered TCR beta VDJ and CDR3 relied on genomic DNA as its template. MiXCR, run by TCRdb on the reads, gives a single entry per CDR3 protein. This sample has 65,000 or so distinct CDR3 sequences, with 50% to 70% found just once. The sample holds many counts of this clonotype. Between the trimmed V and J ends, which lost 5 bases and 5 bases, there was a span of 27 bases. The length of the CDR3 is 18 residues. CDR1 LNHDA and CDR2 SQIVND come from the germline V gene (reference sequence).

The sequenced sample was sorted CD4+, CD8+, or CD8+CD57+ T cells (not recorded which) from PBMCs. This chain connects TRBV19 to TRBJ1-2; TRBD1 is a possible D gene (5 bases). The sequence came from a human donor in good health, serving as a control. CDR3 nucleotide sequence: TGTGCCAGTAGTCCCGATTTTGGACCGGGGACTAGGGCTTATGGCTACACCTTC. This gives the protein CASSPDFGPGTRAYGYTF.